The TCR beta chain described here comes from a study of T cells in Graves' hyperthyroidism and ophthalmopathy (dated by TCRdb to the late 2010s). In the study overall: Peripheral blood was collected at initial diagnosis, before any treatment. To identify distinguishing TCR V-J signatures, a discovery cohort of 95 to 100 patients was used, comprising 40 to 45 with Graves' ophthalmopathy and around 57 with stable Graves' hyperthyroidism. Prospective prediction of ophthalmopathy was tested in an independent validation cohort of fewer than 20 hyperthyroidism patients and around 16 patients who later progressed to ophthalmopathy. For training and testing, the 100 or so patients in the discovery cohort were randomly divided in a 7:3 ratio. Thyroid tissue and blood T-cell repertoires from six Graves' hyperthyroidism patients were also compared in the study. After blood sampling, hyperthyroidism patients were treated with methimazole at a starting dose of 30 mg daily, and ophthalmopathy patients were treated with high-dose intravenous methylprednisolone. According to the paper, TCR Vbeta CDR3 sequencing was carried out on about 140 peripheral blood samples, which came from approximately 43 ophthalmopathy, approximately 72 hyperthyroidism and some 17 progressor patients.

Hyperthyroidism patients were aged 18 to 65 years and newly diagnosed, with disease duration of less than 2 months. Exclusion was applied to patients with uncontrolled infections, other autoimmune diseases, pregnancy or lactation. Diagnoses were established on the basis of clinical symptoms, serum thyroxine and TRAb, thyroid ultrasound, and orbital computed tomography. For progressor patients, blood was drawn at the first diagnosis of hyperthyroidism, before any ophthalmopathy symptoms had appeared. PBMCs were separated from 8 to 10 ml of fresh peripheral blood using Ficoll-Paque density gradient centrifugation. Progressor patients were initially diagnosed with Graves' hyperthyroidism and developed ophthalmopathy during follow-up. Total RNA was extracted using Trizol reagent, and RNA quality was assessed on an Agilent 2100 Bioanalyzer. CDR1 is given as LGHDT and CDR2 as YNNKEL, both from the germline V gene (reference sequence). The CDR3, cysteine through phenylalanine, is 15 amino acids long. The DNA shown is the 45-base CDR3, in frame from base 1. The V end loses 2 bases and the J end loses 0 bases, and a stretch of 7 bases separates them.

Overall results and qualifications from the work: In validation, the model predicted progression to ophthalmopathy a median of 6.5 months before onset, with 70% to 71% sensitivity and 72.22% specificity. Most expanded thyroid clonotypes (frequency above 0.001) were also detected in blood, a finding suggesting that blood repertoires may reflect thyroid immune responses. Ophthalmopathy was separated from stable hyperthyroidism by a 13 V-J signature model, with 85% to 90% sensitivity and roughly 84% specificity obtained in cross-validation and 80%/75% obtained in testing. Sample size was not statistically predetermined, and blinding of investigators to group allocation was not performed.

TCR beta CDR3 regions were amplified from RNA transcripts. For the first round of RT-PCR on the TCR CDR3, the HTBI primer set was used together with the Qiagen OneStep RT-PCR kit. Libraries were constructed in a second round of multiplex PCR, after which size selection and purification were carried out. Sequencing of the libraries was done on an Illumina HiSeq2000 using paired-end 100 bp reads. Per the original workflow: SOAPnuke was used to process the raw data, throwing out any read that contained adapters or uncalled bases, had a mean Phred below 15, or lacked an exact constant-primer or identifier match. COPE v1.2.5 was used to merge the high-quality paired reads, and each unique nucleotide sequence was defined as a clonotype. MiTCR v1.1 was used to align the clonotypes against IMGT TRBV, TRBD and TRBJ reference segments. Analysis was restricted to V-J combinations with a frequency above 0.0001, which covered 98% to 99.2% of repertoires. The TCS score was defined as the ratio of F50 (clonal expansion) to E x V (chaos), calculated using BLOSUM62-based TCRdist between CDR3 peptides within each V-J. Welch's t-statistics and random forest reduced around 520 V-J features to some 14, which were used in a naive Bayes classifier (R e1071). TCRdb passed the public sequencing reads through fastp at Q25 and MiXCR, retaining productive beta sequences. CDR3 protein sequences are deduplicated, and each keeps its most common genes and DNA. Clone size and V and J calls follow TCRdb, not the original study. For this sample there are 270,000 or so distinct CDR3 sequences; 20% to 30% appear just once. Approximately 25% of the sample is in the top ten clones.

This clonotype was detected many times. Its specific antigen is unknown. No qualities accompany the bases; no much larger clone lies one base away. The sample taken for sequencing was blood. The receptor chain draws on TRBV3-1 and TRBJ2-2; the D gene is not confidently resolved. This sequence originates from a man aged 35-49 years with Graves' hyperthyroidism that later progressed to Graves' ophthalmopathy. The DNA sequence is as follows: TGTGCCAGCAGCCAAAGGCTATCGAACACCGGGGAGCTGTTTTTT. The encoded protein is CASSQRLSNTGELFF.